This TCR beta chain was sequenced during a study of long-term antiretroviral therapy in people with HIV. The study, taken as a whole, reports: Regardless of time point, clones expanded before ART dominated the repertoire.

Version v3.0 of the immunoSEQ assay ran at survey level. The data were produced by immunoSEQ multiplex PCR, yet TCRdb's version contains in-frame clones alone and is incomplete. This sample has over 9,000 clones; roughly 80% occur once, and the top ten carry 10% to 15%. A note on this clone: What it binds is not known.

Sequenced material: unsorted PBMCs, taken 1.2 years after starting antiretroviral therapy. The TCR comes from a man aged 35-49 years with HIV.

The CDR3 sequence is CASSESSDGYNYGYTF. DNA for the CDR3: TGCGCCAGCAGTGAGTCATCGGATGGGTATAACTATGGCTACACCTTC. The chain links TRBV10-2 to TRBJ1-2; no definite D call. CDR3 size: 16 residues. The V end was cut by 0 bases, the J end by 1 base, with 12 bases between. Germline V lookup: CDR1 WSHSY, CDR2 SAAADI.